The next 21 T cell receptor beta chains were all read from a single sample in a study of Ad26.COV2.S vaccination and SARS-CoV-2 variants. Treatment given: about 20 received Ad26.COV2.S at low or high dose, single or two shots; roughly 5 received placebo; per-sample allocation not given. Vaccine and placebo recipients were sampled on day 63 after the first injection. The data were produced by immunoSEQ multiplex PCR, yet TCRdb's version contains in-frame clones alone and is incomplete. The data show 440,000 or so clones, 80% to 90% seen once. The specimen was peripheral blood, collected in a trial of Ad26.COV2.S vaccine versus placebo. The receptors here all came from a person aged 18-65 years who received the Ad26.COV2.S COVID-19 vaccine or a placebo.

DNA of the CDR3: TGCGCCAGCAGCTTCGGGACTAGTGCTGGGGCCAACGTCCTGACTTTC. This sequence encodes CASSFGTSAGANVLTF. The chain uses TRBV5-1 and TRBJ2-6; 8 nucleotides align to TRBD2. Trimming at V came to 2 bases and at J to 2 bases, leaving 3 bases not matched to a gene. The CDR3 is made up of 16 amino acids. CDR1 is SGHRS, CDR2 YFSETQ, per germline.

This chain joins TRBV30 and TRBJ2-7; 8 bases match TRBD1. Losses at the gene ends were 2 bases for V and 4 bases for J; bases not matched to a gene: 7. The CDR3 has 14 residues. Germline V gene sequence: CDR1 GTSNPN, CDR2 SVGIG (reference sequence). CDR3 residues: CAWSLGTGSYEQYF. CDR3 coding DNA: TGTGCCTGGAGTCTAGGGACAGGTTCGTACGAGCAGTACTTC.

This clone has only a few counts. The V call is TRBV6-5, the J call TRBJ2-7, with TRBD2 matching over 8 bases. This CDR3 spans 16 amino acids. The J segment lost 4 bases and the V segment lost 0 bases, leaving 8 bases of the junction unmatched. Germline V lookup: CDR1 MNHEY, CDR2 SVGAGI. The CDR3 nucleotides read TGTGCCAGCAGTTACTCAGGGGCTAGCGGGTCGTACGAGCAGTACTTC. This codes for CASSYSGASGSYEQYF.

J is TRBJ2-3 and V is TRBV7-8, with a tentative D call TRBD2 (5 bases). V was pared by 0 bases and J by 3 bases, with 10 bases between. The CDR3 consists of 15 residues. Germline V gives CDR1 SGHVS, CDR2 FQNEAQ. The CDR3 loop reads CASSLAVGSTDTQYF. The DNA of the CDR3 is TGTGCCAGCAGCTTAGCGGTAGGGAGTACAGATACGCAGTATTTT.

The V and J genes are TRBV5-6 and TRBJ2-7; 7 nucleotides align to TRBD1. Trimming took 6 bases from V and 2 from J; bases not matched to a gene: 2. This CDR3 has 12 amino acids. Germline CDR1 is SGHDT and CDR2 is YYEEEE. The CDR3 bases are TGTGCCAGCAACACAGGGGCCTACGAGCAGTACTTC. This encodes CASNTGAYEQYF.

This clone has just one count. This chain links TRBV18 with TRBJ1-2, with TRBD1 as a possible D gene (5 bases). CDR1 and CDR2 from the germline V gene are KGHSH and LQKENI. Trimming pared 0 bases from V and 4 bases from J, leaving 9 bases between. This CDR3 has 14 residues. The CDR3 coding sequence is TGTGCCAGCTCACCACCTGAGGGGAGCTATGGCTACACCTTC. Encoded protein: CASSPPEGSYGYTF.

The chain carries TRBV4-3 and TRBJ2-3; D not certain. V was trimmed by 0 bases and J by 7 bases, leaving 5 bases between them. The germline gives CDR1 LGHNA, CDR2 YSLEER. The CDR3 covers 12 residues. The chain's CDR3 is CASSQEGHTQYF. The CDR3 nucleotides read TGCGCCAGCAGCCAAGAAGGGCATACGCAGTATTTT.

CDR3 loop: CASSVRLGTYNEQFF. CDR3 DNA sequence: TGTGCCAGCAGCGTACGGCTGGGTACCTACAATGAGCAGTTCTTC. The chain has TRBV9 and TRBJ2-1; unclear D gene. Germline V lookup: CDR1 SGDLS, CDR2 YYNGEE. The CDR3 runs to 15 residues. V shed 1 base and J shed 2 bases, with 10 bases lying between them.

The chain joins TRBV9 to TRBJ2-7; tentatively, D is TRBD1 (5 bases). The germline V gene has CDR1 SGDLS and CDR2 YYNGEE. The CDR3 is made up of 15 amino acids. Trimming shortened V by 0 bases and J by 1 base, and 11 bases separated the two germline ends. As DNA, the CDR3 is TGTGCCAGCAGCGTAGGACAGTCTTTTTCCTACGAGCAGTACTTC. This encodes CASSVGQSFSYEQYF.

The CDR3 protein is CASSLVYGGEQYF. The CDR3 DNA sequence: TGCGCCAGCAGCTTGGTGTACGGAGGCGAGCAGTACTTC. This chain uses TRBV5-1 with TRBJ2-7, with D possibly TRBD2 on 5 matching bases. Germline V gene sequence: CDR1 SGHRS, CDR2 YFSETQ. Trimming left V 0 bases short and J 6 bases short, with 10 bases between. This CDR3 spans 13 amino acids.

The V and J genes are TRBV6-5 and TRBJ2-7; unclear D gene. Germline values: CDR1 MNHEY, CDR2 SVGAGI. Trimming cost V 0 bases and J 3 bases, with 9 bases left between them. The CDR3 is 14 amino acids. The DNA for the CDR3 is TGTGCCAGCAGTTACTCAGGGTCAGACTACGAGCAGTACTTC. It translates to CASSYSGSDYEQYF.

The rearrangement joins TRBV14 to TRBJ2-7; either TRBD1 or TRBD2 may supply D (5 bases each). This CDR3 comprises 16 residues. Germline V CDR1 and CDR2: SGHDN, FVKESK. V was trimmed by 4 bases and J by 7 bases, leaving 23 bases between them. The CDR3 sequence: CASSPLVLTGRWEQYF. The CDR3 region has the DNA TGTGCCAGCAGCCCCCTTGTCCTGACGGGACGATGGGAGCAGTACTTC.

The chain uses TRBV19 and TRBJ1-2; possible D gene TRBD1, 5 bases. Trimming took off 6 bases at V and 0 bases at J, with 5 bases between the two ends. Germline CDR1 and CDR2: LNHDA and SQIVND (reference sequence). The CDR3 has 12 residues. The DNA of the CDR3 is TGTGCCAGTAGGGACACTAACTATGGCTACACCTTC. Translation: CASRDTNYGYTF.

The chain is built from TRBV23-1 and TRBJ1-6; a possible D gene is TRBD1 (5 bases). TRBV23-1 is labeled an ORF, and its function is uncertain. The CDR3 length is 13 residues. Trimming pared 8 bases from V and 8 bases from J, leaving 13 bases between. Written as DNA, the CDR3 is TGCGCCAGCCCTAGGGCCAGGGATTCACCCCTCCACTTT. Translating gives CASPRARDSPLHF.

This clone was observed once. The chain carries TRBV11-2 and TRBJ2-7; TRBD1 matches at 10 bases. The germline V gene encodes CDR1 SGHAT and CDR2 FQNNGV. V lost 6 bases and J lost 5; bases outside the gene matches: 4. The CDR3 sequence is 13 residues long. The CDR3 spells CASRGTGDNEQYF. The CDR3 bases are TGTGCCAGCAGGGGGACAGGGGACAACGAGCAGTACTTC.

This clone turned up a few times. The rearrangement links TRBV3-1 (or the pseudogene TRBV3-2) to TRBJ1-5; D not resolved. V lost 1 base, J lost 13 bases, and 14 bases lay in between. The germline V gene encodes CDR1 LGHDT and CDR2 YNNKEL (reference sequence). The CDR3 spans 13 residues. The CDR3 loop is CASSQAHPASQHF. In DNA form, the CDR3 reads TGTGCCAGCAGCCAAGCCCACCCGGCCAGTCAGCATTTT.

The chain joins TRBV10-3 to TRBJ1-2; D unresolved. Trimming pared 0 bases from V and 6 bases from J, leaving 5 bases between. CDR3 length: 12 residues. From germline, CDR1 is ENHRY and CDR2 SYGVKD. For the CDR3, the DNA is TGTGCCATCAGTGAGTCTGGGGATGGCTACACCTTC. It encodes CAISESGDGYTF.

This clone was seen only once. J is TRBJ2-2 and V is TRBV5-1, with 11 bases aligning to TRBD2. J was trimmed by 6 bases and V by 4 bases; bases with no gene match: 8. CDR3 size: 16 residues. Per the germline V gene, CDR1 is SGHRS and CDR2 is YFSETQ. CDR3 sequence reads: CASSRLAGGRSGELFF. The CDR3 DNA sequence: TGCGCCAGCAGCCGCCTAGCGGGAGGTCGTTCCGGGGAGCTGTTTTTT. The full variable domain, in which reference TRBV5-1 and TRBJ2-2 provide the parts outside the CDR3, is KAGVTQTPRYLIKTRGQQVTLSCSPISGHRSVSWYQQTPGQGLQFLFEYFSETQRNKGNFPGRFSGRQFSNSRSEMNVSTLELGDSALYLCASSRLAGGRSGELFFGEGSRLTVL.

The CDR3 nucleotides read TGTGCCACCAGTGATTTTATCCGAAGTAGGTCAAATGAAAAACTGTTTTTT. Its protein product is CATSDFIRSRSNEKLFF. The rearrangement joins TRBV24-1 to TRBJ1-4; no definite D call. The CDR3 is made up of 17 amino acids. Trimming left V 1 base short and J 5 bases short, with 16 bases between. Germline lookup yields CDR1 KGHDR and CDR2 SFDVKD.

This chain uses TRBV28 with TRBJ1-5, with 7 bases that match TRBD1. Per the germline V gene, CDR1 is MDHEN and CDR2 is SYDVKM. The junction had 8 bases not matched to a gene; V was cut back by 6 bases and J by 0 bases. The CDR3 sequence is 16 residues long. CDR3 DNA sequence: TGTGCCAGCAGGTCGGGACAGAGAAATAGCAATCAGCCCCAGCATTTT. Protein: CASRSGQRNSNQPQHF.

The rearrangement joins TRBV24-1 to TRBJ1-5; no reliable D call. Trimming pared 4 bases from V and 5 bases from J, leaving 5 bases between. This CDR3 spans 12 amino acids. CDR1 is KGHDR and CDR2 is SFDVKD in the germline V gene. CDR3 region: CATSEVDQPQHF. CDR3 DNA: TGTGCCACCAGTGAGGTGGATCAGCCCCAGCATTTT.